The sequence of this T cell receptor beta chain was determined in a study of T cell changes during pregnancy in multiple sclerosis (dated by TCRdb to the late 2010s). For the study in its entirety: The study looked at changes in the T cell repertoire across pregnancy in women with multiple sclerosis.

Library construction relied on the immunoSEQ multiplex PCR assay. Imported from immuneACCESS, the table was reduced by TCRdb to in-frame sequences with V and J called. These copies leave out some clones; in studies compared against another copy, an unresolved V gene accounts for under half, and the cause of the remainder is not known. This sample has about 92,000 clones in its table, and about 93% of those were observed once. The ten biggest clones cover around 4% of the sample. Compared with germline, V lacks 0 bases and J lacks 3 bases; bases without a gene match: 5. Looking up the germline V gene yields CDR1 MNHEY and CDR2 SVGAGI. Counted from cysteine to phenylalanine, this CDR3 has 15 amino acids. The DNA shown is the 45-base CDR3, in frame from base 1. On this clone itself: Its recognized antigen is unknown. No much larger clone exists at a distance of one base, and base qualities are not known.

The chain employs TRBV6-5 and TRBJ2-7; the junction holds 7 bases that match TRBD1. The sequenced sample was peripheral blood, obtained in the first trimester of pregnancy. This sequence was found in a female donor with multiple sclerosis, enrolled in a pregnancy study. The nucleotides read TGTGCCAGCAGTTACTCGAGGGGGCACAACTACGAGCAGTACTTC. This is translated as CASSYSRGHNYEQYF.